This TCR beta chain stems from a study of cytomegalovirus exposure and HLA in healthy donors (dated by TCRdb to about 2017). About the study as a whole: An earlier analysis of approximately 550 of the donors reported 250 to 300 Gb of sequence data and some 100 million unique TCR beta sequences from some 180 million T cells. Of the roughly 410 genotyped donors, 75% to 85% were placed in the genetic ancestry cluster associated with self-reported Caucasian donors. High-throughput TCR immunosequencing, statistical association of individual TCRs with disease status, and machine learning were combined to predict cytomegalovirus infection status. A later analysis re-examined previously published TCR beta repertoires from more than 550 donors and added high-resolution HLA genotyping to investigate patterns of TCR occurrence. The study was designed to test whether signatures of past pathogen exposure could be identified by cataloging public T cell receptors. Donor age, sex, ethnicity and CMV serostatus were compiled together with the repertoire data. HLA typing covered class I and class II loci at four-digit resolution. Besides the first cohort of roughly 660 subjects, a separate validation cohort made up of over 95 different subjects was used. Because of strong linkage in the cohort, roughly five DR-DQ haplotypes were treated as single units for association and clustering. To decide whether each TCR beta V gene segment behaved as functional or pseudogenic, an earlier analysis of over 500 of the donors relied on high-throughput TCR beta sequencing. Roughly 300 gigabases of sequencing data and approximately 80 million unique TCR sequences were included in an early release covering about 700 HLA-typed donors. Across under 500 genotyped donors of the cohort, an average of about 220,000 unique TCR beta nucleotide sequences per donor were sequenced, and around 20% of those sequences were non-productive. Every discovery cohort repertoire had been produced on one sequencing platform. A later genetic analysis used genome-wide SNP genotypes for about 65% of the 666 donors, treating that subset as a discovery cohort. Typing coverage varied by locus: 629-630 donors for A, B, C, DRB1 and DQB1; roughly 510 for DQA1; 600 to 610 for DPA1; approximately 490 for DPB1. In the later analysis, no new phenotypic data were used to find candidate immune exposures; instead, reliance was placed on TCR beta sequences and their occurrence across donors. The T cell repertoires of 700 or so subjects were profiled by immunosequencing and related to cytomegalovirus serostatus.

Preparation of the library involved the immunoSEQ multiplex PCR assay. For the multiplex PCR, a mixture combining 60 forward primers for TCR Vbeta segments and 13 reverse primers for TCR Jbeta segments was used. The CDR3 region of rearranged TCR beta genes was amplified from genomic DNA with a multiplex PCR assay. The Illumina HiSeq System was used to sequence the amplified TCR beta libraries as 87-base-pair reads. The original methods were these. In a later analysis, 70 million to 95 million unique TCR beta chains were counted across the 650 to 700 repertoires, and some 10 million of these chains were shared by at least two donors. Raw reads were error-corrected and collapsed into unique sequences by a nearest-neighbor algorithm in which closely related sequences were merged to remove PCR and sequencing errors. V, D and J gene segments were assigned by aligning CDR3 sequences to IMGT reference sequences. For a sequence to be retained, at least a six-nucleotide match to both a V gene segment and a J gene segment was required. Rearrangements were called productive when the CDR3 lacked stop codons and stayed in frame with V and J; all others were non-productive. CDR3 was defined according to IMGT convention as the region running from the second conserved V-encoded cysteine to the conserved J-encoded phenylalanine. In an earlier analysis of roughly 580 of the donors, sequences lacking an unambiguous match to a single V gene segment were excluded. In an earlier analysis of some 590 of the donors, V segments were called functional above 56.7% productive rearrangements and were called segregating when the between-donor standard deviation exceeded 5%. A statistical classification framework was built to diagnose cytomegalovirus status from the catalog of TCR beta chain sequences. In a later analysis, V and J genes were assigned by comparing TCR nucleotide sequences against IMGT/GENE-DB human TR gene sequences. In a later analysis, CDR3 sequences and most-parsimonious VDJ recombination scenarios were assigned using the TCRdist pipeline. In a later analysis, each TCR beta chain was defined by its CDR3 amino acid sequence together with its V-gene family, and reads lacking a unique V-gene family were excluded. A later analysis removed 500 to 600 highly shared, low-generation-probability nucleotide sequences to deal with suspected cross-contamination and a sequencing artifact. For each public chain, a later analysis derived a clonal expansion index from normalized ranks of inferred template counts within each repertoire. Generation probabilities in a later analysis came from a VDJ recombination model fitted to out-of-frame rearrangements, and those results were checked against IGoR. Hypergeometric tests were used in a later analysis to score TCR-TCR, TCR-HLA and TCR-CMV co-occurrence, with a repertoire-size bias correction applied to the TCR pairs. A later analysis estimated false discovery rates by permuting HLA or CMV assignments 20 times. In a later analysis, co-occurring TCRs were grouped using DBSCAN, with TCRdist sequence similarity added in when clustering inside HLA-allele-positive subsets. Repertoires with fewer than 30,000 or more than 120,000 public chains were left out of co-occurrence clustering, as were about five repertoires with anomalous nucleotide sharing. TCRdb took this table from immuneACCESS and kept in-frame rearrangements with V and J called. Such tables lack part of the clones; where checked against another copy, unresolved V genes explain under half of the gap, and the rest is unexplained. That table gives V, J and clone size, and the DNA gave D and trimming. This sample is represented by 220,000 or so clones; roughly three quarters of them were singletons. The ten most abundant clones make up about 1.7% of the sample.

Of note for this clone: Its antigen remains undetermined. There are no base qualities to consult, and no much larger clone falls within one base.

Study-level results and caveats: In a later analysis, HLA-associated TCR beta chains showed more clonal expansion and lower generation probabilities than non-associated chains that were equally common. In the study, around 160 TCR beta chains were listed as associated with cytomegalovirus. According to a later analysis, most CMV-associated TCR beta chains appeared to be HLA-restricted, and the HLA associations seemed to be driven largely by CMV exposure. Specific HLA alleles were associated with 15,000 to 20,000 TCR beta sequences at a false discovery rate of 0.05 in a later analysis. A few of the identified cytomegalovirus-associated TCR beta chains were confirmed in vitro to be specific for cytomegalovirus antigens. The 87-base-pair reads could not distinguish some IMGT-functional V segments, including TRBV6-2 and TRBV6-3, so those segments were excluded. Cytomegalovirus status was reported to be diagnosed by the classifier with high specificity and sensitivity in both the original and validation cohorts. When HLA alleles, especially DR and DQ, strongly co-occurred, attributing TCR associations to individual alleles was difficult. The authors suggested that the approach could potentially be generalized to other disease states and immunological phenotypes. A further reported finding was that TCR beta sequences accurately predicted the HLA-A and HLA-B alleles for most subjects in the first cohort. Approximately 18 rarely observed V segments, including chromosome 9 orphons, were excluded from the earlier analysis of about 610 of the donors because counts were too low. Linkage disequilibrium might explain the correlated functional status among segregating V segments, but an unknown experimental factor could not be ruled out. A cluster of highly shared sequence variants was judged likely to represent a technical artifact of the sequencing pipeline. Because some donors lacked HLA typing at each locus, the association tests relied only on the typed subset. A later analysis reported that several top co-occurrence clusters appeared linked to parvovirus B19, influenza, CMV and Epstein-Barr virus. Only TCR beta chains were sequenced in this cohort, and the absence of alpha or paired-chain data limited detectable features. Roughly uniform sequencing depth across donors was assumed in presence/absence analyses, although this assumption may not hold. For the cohort, immune exposure information was limited to CMV serostatus. An association between a missense DCLRE1C variant and V-gene and J-gene trimming of TCR beta chains was found in a later genetic analysis and replicated in an independent cohort. Across donors, most TCR sequences were observed very rarely, whereas some public TCRs were present in many individuals. According to a later genetic analysis, donors in an Asian-associated ancestry cluster had fewer N-insertions in productive TCRs than the approximately 650-donor mean. In an earlier analysis of about 540 of the donors, most TCR beta V segments were observed in productive rearrangements about 87% or about 30% of the time, broadly matching IMGT annotations. A later analysis found that TCR association rates varied across HLA loci, with DRB1 alleles showing the most associated TCRs and HLA-C alleles the fewest.

The cohort comprised some 680 healthy bone marrow donors. All cohort members were sampled while nominally healthy, although unrecorded immune exposures were likely present. The donor tested CMV seronegative, placing the donor among the approximately 400 seronegative members of the cohort. A peripheral blood sample was provided by each donor, and peripheral blood mononuclear cells were used for TCR beta sequencing. The Qiagen DNeasy Blood Extraction Kit was used to extract genomic DNA from the blood cell samples. Its CDR3 holds 14 amino acids, cysteine through phenylalanine. Solely the CDR3 DNA is kept, with 42 bases framed from the first base. V and J lose 2 bases and 0 bases, and a span of 7 bases separates them. The CDR1 and CDR2 encoded by the germline V gene (reference sequence) are MNHNY and SVGAGI.

The receptor comes from a man aged 45-60 years in good health and CMV-seronegative. The sequenced material came from PBMCs. In this chain, TRBV6-6 is recombined with TRBJ1-1; no D gene call is confident. The CDR3 corresponds to CASSYGQLNTEAFF. The base sequence is TGTGCCAGCAGTTACGGGCAGTTGAACACTGAAGCTTTCTTT.